This TCR beta chain was recorded in a study of cytomegalovirus exposure and HLA in healthy donors. The PCR employed 60 Vbeta primers together with 13 Jbeta primers. The data were produced by immunoSEQ multiplex PCR, yet TCRdb's version contains in-frame clones alone and is incomplete. The sample carries about 200,000 clones, 78% recorded once. Germline V CDR1 and CDR2: SGHRS, YFSETQ. The ends lost 3 bases at V and 2 bases at J; junction bases unmatched: 8. This CDR3 has 15 amino acids. Study conclusions and caveats: Exclusion as indistinguishable affected some V segments, including TRBV6-2 and TRBV6-3. Most TCR sequences were uncommon, yet certain public TCRs appeared in many donors. Analyses of presence/absence relied on an assumption of roughly uniform sequencing depth across donors.

A note on this clone: No antigen is known for it.

Sequencing input: PBMCs. The sequence was collected from a male donor in good health and CMV-seronegative. The gene calls are TRBV5-1 and TRBJ2-7; TRBD1 matches 7 bases. In nucleotides, the CDR3 is TGCGCCAGCAGCTCGCAACAGGGGACCACCTACGAGCAGTACTTC. It specifies CASSSQQGTTYEQYF.